This TCR beta chain was sequenced during a study of T cells expressing NK-cell markers. Study outcomes and limitations: In a handful of donors, these clonotypes also led the CD3+CD56-NKG2C+ fraction. Of the CD8+ T cells in about 6 donors, about 1.0-7.5% belonged to dominant NKG2C+ clonotypes.

No DNA is given; TCRdb re-called the 5' RACE reads and lists each CDR3 protein once. This sample's table reports 200,000 to 300,000 distinct CDR3 sequences. About this clonotype: The antigen is unknown.

Per the germline V gene, CDR1 is KGHSH and CDR2 is LQKENI. This CDR3 is 12 amino acids long. The chain couples TRBV18 to TRBJ2-5; the D call of TRBD1 rests on TCRdb alone, since no DNA is present to check it. The sample comprised blood T cells: a sorted CD56 or NKG2C T cell subset, CD4+ or CD8+ T cells, or bulk PBMC T cells (not recorded which). The source is a woman aged 18 to 75 in good health. The CDR3 is CASSPEQGTQYF. The complete variable domain, with remaining parts taken from reference TRBV18 and TRBJ2-5, reads NAGVMQNPRHLVRRRGQEARLRCSPMKGHSHVYWYRQLPEEGLKFMVYLQKENIIDESGMPKERFSAEFPKEGPSILRIQQVVRGDSAAYFCASSPEQGTQYFGPGTRLLVL.